Listed below are T cell receptor beta chains from one sample, sequenced in a study of blood T cell repertoires in COVID-19. Profiled with immunoSEQ multiplex PCR; TCRdb holds only in-frame clones, not every one. The sample carries 100,000 to 110,000 clones, around four fifths recorded once. Specimen: peripheral blood. Source of these receptors: a woman aged 70 to 79 with acute or convalescent COVID-19. The conserved cysteine and the conserved F or W are not part of the CDR3 here. Fields, in order: V gene, CDR3 protein.

TRBV4-2 ASSQDRGMNTEAF
TRBV4-1 ASSQGRGGGNTEAF
TRBV7-9 ASSPGQGFEKLF
TRBV25-1 ASSEFQGQNNSPLH
TRBV11-3 ASSFSYERSAGNTIY
TRBV5-1 ASWGLAGESYEQY
TRBV6-4 ASSASTGSSEKLF
TRBV7-2 ASSLRKVAGGRYNEQF
TRBV19 ASSPGLGNTGELF
TRBV19 ASSIRVEGGNTIY
TRBV20-1 SASASLGQGLKGYT
TRBV5-1 ASSLDGGEEKLF
TRBV18 ASSSDLEEGVYEKLF
TRBV28 ASSLTGEPYGYT
TRBV7-3 ASSPTGTNTGELF
TRBV7-2 ASSFTSGQGIQPQH
TRBV19 ASTDLRGQNQPQH
TRBV2 ASSEPGDRVGGT
TRBV7-2 ASSFQAGVGETQY
TRBV10-3 AISESRSATYNEQF
TRBV7-2 ASSLGTGTGRDQY
TRBV9 ASSFGGVNTEAF
TRBV19 ASSRDRGQETQY
TRBV18 ASSPYRTGKSGNEQF
TRBV28 ASSLGSRASRSEAF
TRBV2 ASSLLQDYGDYGYT
TRBV28 ASSFAGAGYGYT
TRBV7-2 ASSLVPTRGNEQF
TRBV4-1 ASSQVTSGGSYNEQF
TRBV2 ASSEEGSAYTDTQY
TRBV5-4 ASSSNGVFYGYT
TRBV6-6 ASSQLRDRDGYT
TRBV6-1 ASSDQVHGELF
TRBV3-1/TRBV3-2 ASSQARNEQF
TRBV7-9 ASSLDTYNEQF
TRBV6-5 ASSYLGDIYGYT
TRBV29-1 SVQGANYGYT
TRBV28 ASSRRRASNTEAF
TRBV11-2 ASSLGQGRTDTQY
TRBV10-2 ASSESRRGSSYEQY
TRBV7-2 ASSGTPNRGRQETQY
TRBV6-5 ASSYSDGGEKLF
TRBV7-9 ASSLDPGQGRTEAF
TRBV28 ASSLKWVSTGGYT
TRBV11-2 ASSPLAGVNTGELF
TRBV3-1/TRBV3-2 ASSPAGGGAGNTQY
TRBV30 AWAVGAGDETQY
TRBV19 ASSIARASYEQY
TRBV14 ASSQGGYTGELF
TRBV3-1/TRBV3-2 ASSRGTGNTGELF
TRBV3-1/TRBV3-2 ASSQGVRGAF
TRBV24-1 ATSDPEQGASEKLF
TRBV28 ASSSQGGRLDTEAF
TRBV28 ASSSRTRGQETQY